The source of this T cell receptor beta chain is a study of regulatory T cells in long-lasting Graves disease. The study's findings and limits: Persistent Graves' patients had lower TCR diversity than newly diagnosed ones. Under persistent disease, TRBV28, TRBJ1-2 and TRBJ2-5 were used preferentially.

Only a few counts were recorded for this clonotype. Its specificity is unknown. Construction of TCR beta libraries relied on iRepertoire HTBI primers and on Arm-PCR targeting CDR3 regions. Each CDR3 protein is one row after TCRdb ran MiXCR on the multiplex PCR reads. The profile covers about 460,000 distinct CDR3 sequences, with less than 25% appearing a single time and about an eighth taken by the ten largest. The time point is: persistent/refractory GD, antithyroid drugs over 5 years with positive TRAb. The TCR library used RNA extracted from PBMCs. Investigators report Graves' disease was diagnosed under American Thyroid Association guidelines. The length of the CDR3 is 14 residues. Looked up from germline, CDR1 is SEHNR and CDR2 is FQNEAQ (reference sequence). V was pared by 1 base and J by 6 bases, with 10 bases between.

The genes are TRBV7-9 and TRBJ1-3, with no clear D. This clonotype was sampled from a female donor with Graves disease. This specimen was peripheral blood mononuclear cells (PBMCs), taken when the disease was refractory, from a patient treated with antithyroid drugs. The CDR3 coding sequence is TGTGCCAGCAGCTTAGAGTTGCCCGAAAACACCATATATTTT. This encodes CASSLELPENTIYF.